This T cell receptor (beta chain) was recorded in a study of cytomegalovirus exposure and HLA in healthy donors. Overall study results and limits: Most TCR sequences were uncommon, yet certain public TCRs appeared in many donors. Immune exposure was documented only through CMV serostatus. A later analysis found common viral pathogens apparently linked to several of the most significant clusters.

In regard to this clone: Its antigen is unidentified.

The PCR was carried out with 60 Vbeta primers and 13 Jbeta primers. Per the study methods: It was a later analysis that counted about 80 million unique TCR beta chains, of which 9.5 million to 14 million were shared. Libraries were prepared by immunoSEQ multiplex PCR; TCRdb keeps only in-frame clonotypes and omits some of them. The DNA was the basis for D and trimming; V, J and clone size are from that table. Seen here are over 100,000 clones, roughly 78% observed once, and the top ten hold approximately 4%. V shed 2 bases and J 1 base; nucleotides not matched to a gene: 11. Germline V gene data show CDR1 as SGDLS and CDR2 as YYNGEE. The CDR3 runs to 18 residues.

The TCR originated in a man between 45 and 60 years old in good health and CMV-seropositive. The chain recombines TRBV9 with TRBJ2-1; TRBD2 agrees at 8 bases. The sequenced material came from PBMCs. CDR3 sequence reads: CASSVRVGLAPSYNEQFF. DNA of the CDR3: TGTGCCAGCAGCGTTAGAGTAGGACTAGCTCCTTCCTACAATGAGCAGTTCTTC.